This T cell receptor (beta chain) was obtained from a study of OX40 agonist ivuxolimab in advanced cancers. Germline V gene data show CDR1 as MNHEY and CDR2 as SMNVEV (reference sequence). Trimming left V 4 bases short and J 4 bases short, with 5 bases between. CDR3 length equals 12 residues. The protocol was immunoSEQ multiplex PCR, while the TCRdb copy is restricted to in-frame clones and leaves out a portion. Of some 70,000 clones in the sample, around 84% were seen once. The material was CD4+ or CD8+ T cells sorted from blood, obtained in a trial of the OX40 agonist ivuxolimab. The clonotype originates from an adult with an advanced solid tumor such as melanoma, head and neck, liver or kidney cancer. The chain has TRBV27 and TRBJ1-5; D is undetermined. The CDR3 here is CASSSPNQPQHF. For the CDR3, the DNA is TGTGCCAGCAGTTCACCAAATCAGCCCCAGCATTTT.